This TCR beta chain appears in the sequencing data of a study of beta chain features in type 1 diabetes. The study, taken as a whole, reports: Among patients with Type 1 diabetes, TCRB CDR3s were moderately but significantly shorter in every one of the four CD4+ subsets. The similarity of naive, central memory and Treg TCRB repertoires appeared greater among patients than among healthy donors.

Expressed TCRB transcripts got sequenced, as all isolated RNA was reverse transcribed. TCRdb keeps only in-frame clones here, not all; method: immunoSEQ multiplex PCR. The sample holds hundreds of thousands of clones, over 14% seen once. CDR1 is LGHNA, CDR2 YSLEER, per germline. The ends were cut back, 1 base at V and 2 bases at J, with 15 bases in the middle. The CDR3 contains 18 residues. This clone has only a few counts. The target antigen is unknown. The specimen sequenced was naive CD4+ T cells from blood. The receptor was derived from a man aged 18 to 29 with type 1 diabetes. The V call is TRBV4-3, the J call TRBJ2-6, with D tentatively TRBD1 (6 bases). In nucleotides, the CDR3 is TGCGCCAGCAGCCAAGGGGGCAGGGGTTTTCCTGGGGCCAACGTCCTGACTTTC. Protein sequence: CASSQGGRGFPGANVLTF.